These T cell receptor beta chains were read from a single sample in a study of shared clonotypes between healthy human individuals. Sequencing was performed with immunoSEQ multiplex PCR; in TCRdb, only in-frame clones are kept and a portion is missing. In the table there are about 770,000 clones, over 60% of which are singletons. Sequencing was done on a sample of memory CD4+ T cells sorted from blood. These receptors were obtained from a woman aged 25 to 39 in good health. Both conserved end residues are part of each CDR3. D genes are given only for firm matches. Size tells how often a clone was seen (once, few, many) or the class of an expanded clone, and some rows leave it out.

>-|TRBJ1-5|TRBD1|TRBV27
TGTGCCAGCAGTGGAACGAATACAGGGGATAGCAATCAGCCCCAGCATTTT
CASSGTNTGDSNQPQHF
>-|TRBJ2-1|-|TRBV19
TGTGCCAGTAGTATAGCGGGTTCGGCCTACAATGAGCAGTTCTTC
CASSIAGSAYNEQFF
>-|TRBJ2-2|TRBD1|TRBV5-1
TGCGCCAGCAGCGGGTGGACAGGTGACACCGGGGAGCTGTTTTTT
CASSGWTGDTGELFF
>-|TRBJ1-2|-|TRBV28
TGTGCCAGCAGTTTAGTGGGGGGGCAAAACTATGGCTACACCTTC
CASSLVGGQNYGYTF
>-|TRBJ2-1|TRBD1|TRBV14
TGTGCCAGCAGGCAGACAGGGAGCTCCTACAATGAGCAGTTCTTC
CASRQTGSSYNEQFF
>-|TRBJ1-1|TRBD1|TRBV5-8
TGTGCCAGCAGCTTGGGACAGGGACCTGAAGCTTTCTTT
CASSLGQGPEAFF
>-|TRBJ2-5|-|TRBV4-1
TGCGCCAGCAGCCAAGGGGTGTGGGCCGGGGGGCAGACCCAGTACTTC
CASSQGVWAGGQTQYF
>-|TRBJ1-2|TRBD1|TRBV29-1
TGCAGCGTTATAAGGTGGGACAGCGGTGGCTACACCTTC
CSVIRWDSGGYTF
>-|TRBJ2-3|TRBD2|TRBV7-8
TGTGCCAGCAGCACCCGATCGGCAAGCGGGAGGGCCCCAGATACGCAGTATTTT
CASSTRSASGRAPDTQYF
>once|TRBJ2-1|-|TRBV19
TGTGCCAGTAGTGGCATGGGGCAGGGGTACAATGAGCAGTTCTTC
CASSGMGQGYNEQFF
>-|TRBJ1-2|TRBD1|TRBV5-1
TGCGCCAGCAGCTTAGGAGGGGGCGTGGATGGCTACACCTTC
CASSLGGGVDGYTF
>-|TRBJ1-1|-|TRBV19
TGTGCCACCAACAGTGCCGGTACTGAAGCTTTCTTT
CATNSAGTEAFF
>-|TRBJ1-5|TRBD1|TRBV28
TGTGCCAGCAGTTTTAATAGTCCCGGGACAGGGGGTCAGCCCCAGCATTTT
CASSFNSPGTGGQPQHF
>-|TRBJ1-5|-|TRBV7-2
TGTGCCAGCAGCCCAGGGTCGGGGCCCCAGCATTTT
CASSPGSGPQHF
>few|TRBJ1-5|-|TRBV6-1
TGTGCCAGCAGTGAACACCAGAATCAGCCCCAGCATTTT
CASSEHQNQPQHF
>-|TRBJ1-5|-|TRBV11-2
TGTGCCAGCAGCTTAGAATCCGGGGCAAATCAGCCCCAGCATTTT
CASSLESGANQPQHF
>-|TRBJ2-2|-|TRBV27
TGTGCCAGCAGCGACCTTAACCGGGGGCGTAACACCGGGGAGCTGTTTTTT
CASSDLNRGRNTGELFF
>-|TRBJ2-7|-|TRBV28
TGTGCCAGCAGTCGGGAGAGGGGCCGCTCCTACGAGCAGTACTTC
CASSRERGRSYEQYF
>-|TRBJ2-1|-|TRBV18
TGTGCCAGCTCACCTTCCGGGCCAACGGATGAGCAGTTCTTC
CASSPSGPTDEQFF
>-|TRBJ2-5|-|TRBV5-1
TGCGCCAGCAGCTTGGGGTGGGGGTACCAAGAGACCCAGTACTTC
CASSLGWGYQETQYF
>few|TRBJ1-5|-|TRBV7-2
TGTGCCAGCAGCGTACAGGGTAATCAGCCCCAGCATTTT
CASSVQGNQPQHF
>few|TRBJ1-2|TRBD1|TRBV7-9
TGTGCCAGCAGGGAGGGAACAGGGGGCACCTATGGCTACACCTTC
CASREGTGGTYGYTF
>-|TRBJ2-1|-|TRBV28
TGTGCCAGCAGTTTATGGACTTCTTGGGCGTCGGGAGATGAGCAGTTCTTC
CASSLWTSWASGDEQFF
>-|TRBJ1-5|-|TRBV19
TGTGCCAGTACCCCGGGGGGCGTCCAGCCCCAGCATTTT
CASTPGGVQPQHF
>few|TRBJ2-3|TRBD1|TRBV7-2
TGTGCCAGCAGCGTATACGGGACAGGCAGCACAGATACGCAGTATTTT
CASSVYGTGSTDTQYF
>many|TRBJ2-7|-|TRBV6-1
TGTGCCAGCAGTGTGTCTAACTCCTACGAGCAGTACTTC
CASSVSNSYEQYF
>-|TRBJ2-2|TRBD1|TRBV18
TGTGCCAGCTCACCCCGACAGGGGACGAACACCGGGGAGCTGTTTTTT
CASSPRQGTNTGELFF
>-|TRBJ2-1|-|TRBV13
TGTGCCAGCTCCGTGAGATACAATGAGCAGTTCTTC
CASSVRYNEQFF
>-|TRBJ1-1|-|TRBV27
TGTGCCAGCAGTGCGCGCTCGGGGACTGAAGCTTTCTTT
CASSARSGTEAFF
>-|TRBJ2-3|TRBD2|TRBV7-2
TGTGCCAGCAGCCAATTTAGCGGGACTAGCACAGATACGCAGTATTTT
CASSQFSGTSTDTQYF
>-|TRBJ2-6|-|TRBV5-4
TGTGCCAGCAGCTTGGGGGCTGGTTACTCTGGGGCCAACGTCCTGACTTTC
CASSLGAGYSGANVLTF
>-|TRBJ2-5|TRBD2|TRBV28
TGTGCCAGCAGTCCTGGGGAGGGCGGTAGAGAGACCCAGTACTTC
CASSPGEGGRETQYF
>-|TRBJ2-1|TRBD2|TRBV7-8
TGTGCCAGCAGCACGAGGACTAGCGGGAGTCGGCGCTCCTACAATGAGCAGTTCTTC
CASSTRTSGSRRSYNEQFF
>-|TRBJ2-7|TRBD1|TRBV18
TGTGCCAGCTCTCGACTCTCGGGACAGTTTGACTCCTACGAGCAGTACTTC
CASSRLSGQFDSYEQYF
>-|TRBJ2-3|-|TRBV28
TGTGCCAGCAGGGACACGGGGACAGATACGCAGTATTTT
CASRDTGTDTQYF
>-|TRBJ2-1|TRBD2|TRBV19
TGTGCCAGTAGTATAGGGGAGGGGCGCGAGCAGTTCTTC
CASSIGEGREQFF
>-|TRBJ2-7|TRBD1|TRBV5-1
TGCGCCAGCAGCTCAGGGACAGGAACCTACGAGCAGTACTTC
CASSSGTGTYEQYF
>-|TRBJ1-2|-|TRBV30
TGTGCCTGGAGTCCCAGAAGGAGTTATGGCTACACCTTC
CAWSPRRSYGYTF
>-|TRBJ2-2|TRBD2|TRBV7-9
TGTGCCAGCAGCGACAATAGCGGGAAGAACACCGGGGAGCTGTTTTTT
CASSDNSGKNTGELFF
>-|TRBJ1-2|-|TRBV7-9
TGTGCCAGCAGCTTAGAGGGTCGGAATTATGGCTACACCTTC
CASSLEGRNYGYTF
>-|TRBJ2-1|-|TRBV19
TGTGCCAGTAGTTTCGGCCGGGACTTAAGCGGCGGTGAGCAGTTCTTC
CASSFGRDLSGGEQFF
>-|TRBJ1-4|-|TRBV27
TGTGCCAGCAGTTCATCCGGGCACAAGAATGAAAAACTGTTTTTT
CASSSSGHKNEKLFF
>-|TRBJ2-2|-|TRBV28
TGTGCCAGCAGGGAGGGACAGAGCACCGGGGAGCTGTTTTTT
CASREGQSTGELFF
>-|TRBJ1-1|-|TRBV5-5
TGTGCCAGCAGCTTGTGGGCAAGCGCTGAAGCTTTCTTT
CASSLWASAEAFF
>-|TRBJ1-4|-|TRBV25-1
TGTGCCAGCACCGGGACTGTCATTAATGAAAAACTGTTTTTT
CASTGTVINEKLFF